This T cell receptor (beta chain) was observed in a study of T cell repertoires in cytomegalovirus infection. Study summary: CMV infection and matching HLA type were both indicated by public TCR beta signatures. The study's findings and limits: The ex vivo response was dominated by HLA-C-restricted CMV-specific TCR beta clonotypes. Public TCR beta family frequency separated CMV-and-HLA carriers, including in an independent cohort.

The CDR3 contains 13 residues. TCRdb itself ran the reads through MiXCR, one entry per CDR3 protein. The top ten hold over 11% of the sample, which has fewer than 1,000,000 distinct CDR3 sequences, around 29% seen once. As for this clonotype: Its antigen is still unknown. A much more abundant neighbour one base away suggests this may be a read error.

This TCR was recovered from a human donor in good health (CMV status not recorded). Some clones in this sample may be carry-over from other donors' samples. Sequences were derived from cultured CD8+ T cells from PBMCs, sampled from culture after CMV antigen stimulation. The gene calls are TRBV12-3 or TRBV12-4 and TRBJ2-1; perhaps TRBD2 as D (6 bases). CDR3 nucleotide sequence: TGTGTCAGCAGCCCGACTAGTTACAATGAGCAGTTCTTC. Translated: CVSSPTSYNEQFF.